In its sample, the clone carrying this T cell receptor beta chain was seen many times. Its specificity is unknown. This entry comes from a study of shared clonotypes between healthy human individuals. The study's findings and limits: Clonotype sharing among donors likely depends on sequencing depth. Owing to a small donor count, the genetic and exposure-history diversity represented was limited.

Germline CDR1 reads LGHNA; CDR2 reads YNFKEQ. The CDR3 is made up of 15 amino acids. V lost 0 bases and J 2 bases, leaving 11 bases between the germline ends. Every contributor of samples was a Caucasian grown-up residing in Nashville, Tennessee. Sequencing of unsorted PBMC DNA was carried out using ten immunoSEQ deep assay plates. Using immunoSEQ multiplex PCR, the repertoire was profiled, and TCRdb retains in-frame clones only, with some absent. The sample lists 470,000 or so clones; about 85% were seen once. This TCR was sampled from a woman between 40 and 50 years old in good health. Some clones in this sample may be carry-over from other donors' samples. The source material was PBMCs. The chain uses TRBV4-2 and TRBJ2-7; D ambiguous. The CDR3 nucleotides are TGTGCCAGCAGCCAAGAGGCGGAGCCCCCCTACGAGCAGTACTTC. Translating it yields CASSQEAEPPYEQYF.